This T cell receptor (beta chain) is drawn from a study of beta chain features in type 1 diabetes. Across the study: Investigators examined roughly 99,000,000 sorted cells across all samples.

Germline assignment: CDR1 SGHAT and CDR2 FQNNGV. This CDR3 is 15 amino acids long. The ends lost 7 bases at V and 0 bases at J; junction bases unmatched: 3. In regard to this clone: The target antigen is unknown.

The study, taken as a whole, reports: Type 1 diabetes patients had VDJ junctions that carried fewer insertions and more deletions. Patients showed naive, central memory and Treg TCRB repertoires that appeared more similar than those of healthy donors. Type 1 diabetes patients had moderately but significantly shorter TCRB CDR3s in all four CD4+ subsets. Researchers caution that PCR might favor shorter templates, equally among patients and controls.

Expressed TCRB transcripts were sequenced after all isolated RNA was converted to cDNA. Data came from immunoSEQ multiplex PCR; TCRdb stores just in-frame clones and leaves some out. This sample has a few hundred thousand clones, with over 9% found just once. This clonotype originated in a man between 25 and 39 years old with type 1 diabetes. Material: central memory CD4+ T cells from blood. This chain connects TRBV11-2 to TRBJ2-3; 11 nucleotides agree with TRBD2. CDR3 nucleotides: TGTGCCAGCACCCGACTAGCGGGGAGCACAGATACGCAGTATTTT. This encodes CASTRLAGSTDTQYF.